The subject of this entry is one T cell receptor (beta chain). Its target is unknown. The data are from a study of T cells in Graves' hyperthyroidism and ophthalmopathy. It was considered stable Graves' hyperthyroidism when ophthalmopathy did not progress within 18 months. From 8.5 to 10 ml of fresh peripheral blood, PBMCs were isolated. From germline, CDR1 is SGHRS and CDR2 YFSETQ. This CDR3 contains 16 residues. With 1 base removed from V and 1 base from J, the gap between germline ends came to 12 bases. General observations from the study: Model-based prediction identified ophthalmopathy a median approximately 6 months prior to its onset.

Researchers took RNA transcripts and amplified the TCR beta CDR3 regions from them. HTBI primers drove first-round RT-PCR of the TCR CDR3. MiXCR was run by TCRdb on the multiplex PCR reads, yielding one entry per CDR3 protein. Among fewer than 550,000 distinct CDR3 sequences listed, 15% to 18% were seen once. The TCR comes from a woman younger than 35 with Graves' hyperthyroidism. The chain has TRBV5-1 and TRBJ2-1, with D uncertain. Sequencing used blood. The chain's CDR3 is CASSLIPTPSYNEQFF. The CDR3 nucleotides are TGCGCCAGCAGCTTGATACCCACCCCATCCTACAATGAGCAGTTCTTC.